The 21 T cell receptor beta chains given below trace back to one sample, sequenced in a study of spatial heterogeneity in lung cancer. This sample's time point: sample taken at primary tumor resection. Without sorting, whole RNA was sequenced from tumor, nontumor lung or frozen PBMC. TCRdb used MiXCR to reprocess the 5' RACE reads, holding one entry per CDR3 protein. The data contain over 90,000 distinct CDR3 sequences, over 8.5% of them singletons. The sequences come from PBMCs, collected at surgery. These receptors originate from a male donor with early-stage non-small cell lung cancer.

This clonotype was detected many times. The V and J genes are TRBV4-3 and TRBJ2-6; a weak D match, TRBD2 (6 bases). The CDR3 sequence is 15 residues long. The ends were cut back, 0 bases at V and 11 bases at J, with 14 bases in the middle. Germline lookup yields CDR1 LGHNA and CDR2 YSLEER. CDR3 protein: CASSQDGTGGDVLTF. The CDR3 DNA sequence: TGCGCCAGCAGCCAAGATGGAACAGGCGGGGACGTCCTGACTTTC.

This clonotype occurred many times. The chain recombines TRBV21-1 with TRBJ1-1. TRBV21-1 constitutes a pseudogene. This CDR3 contains 16 residues. The CDR3 reads CASSKAHPTENTEAFF. CDR3 nucleotides: TGTGCCAGCAGCAAGGCCCACCCAACAGAGAACACTGAAGCTTTCTTT.

In its sample, this clonotype was seen a few times. The chain couples TRBV6-5 to TRBJ2-4; no clear D. The CDR3 totals 14 residues. CDR1 MNHEY and CDR2 SVGAGI come from the germline V gene. Trimming pared 4 bases from V and 0 bases from J, leaving 7 bases between. The CDR3 nucleotides read TGTGCCAGCAGTTTGGGAAAAGCCAAAAACATTCAGTACTTC. Encoded protein: CASSLGKAKNIQYF.

This clonotype was seen more than once but under ten times. This chain joins TRBV2 and TRBJ2-3, with 9 bases lining up with TRBD1. CDR3 size: 16 residues. V shed 4 bases and J 5 bases; nucleotides not matched to a gene: 10. Germline V gives CDR1 SNHLY, CDR2 FYNNEI. CDR3 residues: CASSAQGAIIGDTQYF. DNA of the CDR3: TGTGCCAGCAGTGCACAGGGGGCGATTATAGGAGATACGCAGTATTTT.

This sequence joins TRBV28 and TRBJ2-3; 8 nucleotides match TRBD1. Germline V gene data show CDR1 as MDHEN and CDR2 as SYDVKM. The CDR3 consists of 17 residues. V was clipped by 3 bases and J by 0 bases; unmatched bases: 8. The CDR3 sequence is CASSFPPTGASTDTQYF. In DNA form, the CDR3 reads TGTGCCAGCAGTTTCCCTCCGACAGGGGCCAGCACAGATACGCAGTATTTT. The full variable domain, completed using reference TRBV28 and TRBJ2-3, is DVKVTQSSRYLVKRTGEKVFLECVQDMDHENMFWYRQDPGLGLRLIYFSYDVKMKEKGDIPEGYSVSREKKERFSLILESASTNQTSMYLCASSFPPTGASTDTQYFGPGTRLTVL.

This clonotype was recorded many times. The V and J genes are TRBV28 and TRBJ1-5, with a weak D call TRBD1 (5 bases). Trimming cost V 5 bases and J 6 bases, with 14 bases left between them. Germline V lookup: CDR1 MDHEN, CDR2 SYDVKM. The CDR3 contains 14 residues. CDR3 protein: CASSVGDLFQPQHF. The CDR3 nucleotides are TGTGCCAGCAGTGTAGGGGATTTATTTCAGCCCCAGCATTTT.

The gene calls are TRBV29-1 and TRBJ1-1; no firm D call. V was trimmed by 3 bases and J by 5 bases, leaving 10 bases between them. In germline, CDR1 is SQVTM, CDR2 ANQGSEA. The CDR3 runs to 12 residues. CDR3 protein: CSVDPARTEAFF. CDR3 in DNA: TGCAGCGTTGACCCCGCGAGGACTGAAGCTTTCTTT.

This clonotype was seen at least ten times. The chain has TRBV3-1 and TRBJ1-5, with D unresolved. CDR3 size: 13 residues. Germline CDR1 and CDR2: LGHDT and YNNKEL (reference sequence). V was shortened by 0 bases and J by 7 bases, with 7 bases between the two germline ends. The CDR3 DNA reads as TGTGCCAGCAGCCAAGATCTGAACCAGCCCCAGCATTTT. Its translation is CASSQDLNQPQHF.

This clonotype was seen a handful of times. This chain links TRBV7-6 with TRBJ2-6; D is unclear. Between the trimmed V and J ends, which lost 2 bases and 3 bases, there was a span of 5 bases. In germline, CDR1 is SGHVS, CDR2 FNYEAQ. This CDR3 region has 14 residues. The CDR3 coding sequence is TGTGCCAGCAGCTTACCGGGTGGGGCCAACGTCCTGACTTTC. Encoded protein: CASSLPGGANVLTF.

This clonotype occurred a few times. The CDR3 DNA follows: TGCGCCAGCAGCTTGTTTTCCACCGGGGAGCTGTTTTTT. Encoded protein: CASSLFSTGELFF. This chain uses TRBV5-1 with TRBJ2-2; unclear D gene. Trimming left V 1 base short and J 4 bases short, with 5 bases between. Germline assignment: CDR1 SGHRS and CDR2 YFSETQ. CDR3 size: 13 residues.

There are a few counts of this clonotype. This sequence joins TRBV7-2 and TRBJ2-3, with D tentatively TRBD1 or TRBD2 (5 bases each). V was clipped by 3 bases and J by 10 bases, with 17 bases between them. CDR1 SGHTA and CDR2 FQGNSA come from the germline V gene. The length of the CDR3 is 14 residues. The CDR3 sequence: CASSFLLRGLAQYF. The CDR3 DNA follows: TGTGCCAGCAGCTTTTTGTTGAGGGGCCTCGCGCAGTATTTT. The full variable domain, in which reference TRBV7-2 and TRBJ2-3 provide the parts outside the CDR3, is GAGVSQSPSNKVTEKGKDVELRCDPISGHTALYWYRQSLGQGLEFLIYFQGNSAPDKSGLPSDRFSAERTGGSVSTLTIQRTQQEDSAVYLCASSFLLRGLAQYFGPGTRLTVL.

This clonotype has a handful of counts. The genes are TRBV5-6 and TRBJ1-1, with TRBD1 as a possible D gene (6 bases). V was trimmed by 2 bases and J by 3 bases, leaving 11 bases between them. The CDR3 length is 14 residues. CDR1 is SGHDT, CDR2 YYEEEE, per germline. This CDR3 is CASSLGGTDTEAFF. DNA for the CDR3: TGTGCCAGCAGCTTAGGGGGGACGGACACTGAAGCTTTCTTT.

The chain combines TRBV20-1 with TRBJ2-7, with D perhaps matching TRBD1 (6 bases). Germline values: CDR1 DFQATT, CDR2 SNEGSKA (reference sequence). This CDR3 spans 13 amino acids. V was cut by 5 bases and J by 2 bases, with 13 bases left in between. CDR3 nucleotide sequence: TGCAGTGCTGATACACAGGGCACCTACGAGCAGTACTTC. Translation gives CSADTQGTYEQYF.

The genes are TRBV20-1 and TRBJ2-1, with 9 nucleotides matching TRBD1. The junction had 7 bases not matched to a gene; V was cut back by 2 bases and J by 8 bases. The CDR3 runs 14 residues. CDR1 is DFQATT and CDR2 is SNEGSKA in the germline V gene (reference sequence). As DNA, the CDR3 is TGCAGTGCTAGATCCCGGGACAGGGTCCATGAGCAGTTCTTC. Translated: CSARSRDRVHEQFF.

This clonotype was seen only a few times. The rearrangement links TRBV6-2 or TRBV6-3 to TRBJ2-3; 8 nucleotides agree with TRBD2. The CDR3 sequence is 16 residues long. The V gene's germline CDR1 is MNHEY and CDR2 SVGEGT. V gave up 4 bases and J gave up 1 base; unmatched junction bases: 7. The DNA for the CDR3 is TGTGCCAGCAGTTCCCCCGGACTAGCAGGCACAGATACGCAGTATTTT. This codes for CASSSPGLAGTDTQYF.

This clonotype was found a few times. J is TRBJ1-1 and V is TRBV3-1; D possibly corresponds to TRBD1 (6 bases). Between the trimmed V and J ends, which lost 4 bases and 11 bases, there was a span of 20 bases. From germline, CDR1 is LGHDT and CDR2 YNNKEL (reference sequence). The CDR3 length is 14 residues. The CDR3 loop reads CASSPTGTPLGAFF. CDR3 sequence (DNA): TGTGCCAGCAGCCCAACAGGGACACCTTTAGGGGCTTTCTTT.

This clonotype was observed a handful of times. The chain carries TRBV6-6 and TRBJ2-3, with 7 bases lining up with TRBD1. Germline CDR1 reads MNHNY; CDR2 reads SVGAGI (reference sequence). The CDR3 contains 15 residues. J was trimmed by 2 bases and V by 2 bases; bases with no gene match: 4. CDR3 in amino acids: CASSYRGPTTDTQYF. Here the CDR3 DNA reads TGTGCCAGCAGTTACAGGGGGCCTACCACAGATACGCAGTATTTT.

The table lists this clonotype with many counts. J is TRBJ2-5 and V is TRBV19, with 8 bases aligning to TRBD1. There are 13 residues in the CDR3. Germline V CDR1 and CDR2: LNHDA, SQIVND (reference sequence). V was pared by 3 bases and J by 3 bases, with 0 bases of the junction left unmatched. The CDR3 sequence is CASSMDREETQYF. The CDR3 DNA reads as TGTGCCAGTAGTATGGACAGGGAAGAGACCCAGTACTTC.

This clonotype was recorded many times. The chain recombines TRBV4-3 with TRBJ2-7, with a tentative D call TRBD1 (5 bases). Germline V gives CDR1 LGHNA, CDR2 YSLEER. The CDR3 loop spans 14 amino acids. V lost 1 base, J lost 5 bases, and 12 bases lay in between. CDR3 nucleotides: TGCGCCAGCAGCCAAGTAACAGGAACCAACGAGCAGTACTTC. Translation: CASSQVTGTNEQYF.

This chain links TRBV20-1 with TRBJ1-5; no clear D. V was shortened by 6 bases and J by 6 bases, with 18 bases between the two germline ends. The germline V gene has CDR1 DFQATT and CDR2 SNEGSKA (reference sequence). The CDR3 is 14 residues long. The CDR3 loop reads CSAKPKPGAQPQHF. CDR3 DNA: TGCAGTGCAAAGCCTAAGCCGGGCGCTCAGCCCCAGCATTTT.

The chain joins TRBV29-1 to TRBJ2-3, with no clear D. V was clipped by 1 base and J by 0 bases, with 5 bases between them. The germline V gene has CDR1 SQVTM and CDR2 ANQGSEA. The CDR3 runs to 13 residues. CDR3 in DNA: TGCAGCGTTGAAGGACCCAGCACAGATACGCAGTATTTT. Translation gives CSVEGPSTDTQYF.